The 2 T cell receptor beta chains below were found in one sample sequenced in a study of early stage breast cancer tumors. Sequencing used immunoSEQ multiplex PCR; TCRdb keeps in-frame clones, though not all of them. Here the sample spans about 69,000 clones, 65% to 85% being singletons. Sequencing used blood. These receptors were obtained from a person aged 35-49 years with breast cancer.

V gene TRBV6-1 combines with J gene TRBJ1-1; D possibly corresponds to TRBD1 (6 bases). V was clipped by 2 bases and J by 5 bases, with 15 bases between them. Germline values: CDR1 MNHNS, CDR2 SASEGT. This CDR3 is built from 15 residues. This CDR3 reads CASSEKGGSGTEAFF. Here the CDR3 DNA reads TGTGCCAGCAGTGAAAAGGGGGGTTCAGGGACTGAAGCTTTCTTT.

This chain joins TRBV5-1 and TRBJ1-1; perhaps TRBD1 as D (5 bases). CDR3 length: 14 residues. The V gene's germline CDR1 is SGHRS and CDR2 YFSETQ. The V end was cut by 4 bases, the J end by 4 bases, with 14 bases between. The CDR3 spells CASSVQTGTTEAFF. CDR3 DNA: TGCGCCAGCAGCGTGCAGACCGGGACCACTGAAGCTTTCTTT. Full variable domain (remainder filled in from reference TRBV5-1 and TRBJ1-1): KAGVTQTPRYLIKTRGQQVTLSCSPISGHRSVSWYQQTPGQGLQFLFEYFSETQRNKGNFPGRFSGRQFSNSRSEMNVSTLELGDSALYLCASSVQTGTTEAFFGQGTRLTVV.